Listed below are T cell receptor beta chains from one sample, sequenced in a study of T cell repertoires in cytomegalovirus infection. TCRdb redid the calling of the reads with MiXCR, one entry per CDR3 protein. The sample includes approximately 150,000 distinct CDR3 sequences, about 22% of them seen just once. These receptors have no identified antigens. Sequencing was performed on CD8+ T cells from cultured PBMCs, taken from culture after CMV antigen stimulation. These receptors originate from a human donor in good health (CMV status not recorded). Some clones in this sample may be carry-over from other donors' samples. Each CDR3 is given with its conserved first and last residue. A D gene is named only where the DNA matches it firmly. Rows give clone size only sometimes, using once, few, many, or a class for an expanded clone.

cdr3_aa | cdr3_nt | j_call | clone_size | d_call | v_call
CATSRGPGGSYNEQFF | TGTGCCACCAGCAGAGGACCAGGGGGAAGCTACAATGAGCAGTTCTTC | TRBJ2-1 | . | TRBD1 | TRBV15
CASSYSRGNSPLHF | TGTGCCAGCAGTTACTCGAGAGGGAACTCACCCCTCCACTTT | TRBJ1-6 | few | . | TRBV6-2/TRBV6-3
CSARDGEQGFLGNQPQHF | TGCAGTGCTAGAGATGGCGAACAGGGTTTCTTGGGCAATCAGCCCCAGCATTTT | TRBJ1-5 | . | . | TRBV20-1
CASSLVILRDEQFF | TGTGCCAGCAGCTTAGTCATTTTGCGGGATGAGCAGTTCTTC | TRBJ2-1 | . | . | TRBV7-2
CASSSWTANTGELFF | TGTGCCAGCAGCTCATGGACAGCGAACACCGGGGAGCTGTTTTTT | TRBJ2-2 | few | . | TRBV7-9
CSVENLGSYGYTF | TGCAGCGTTGAGAATTTGGGAAGCTATGGCTACACCTTC | TRBJ1-2 | . | . | TRBV29-1
CASSQDEWGLNTEAFF | TGCGCCAGCAGCCAAGATGAGTGGGGGCTGAACACTGAAGCTTTCTTT | TRBJ1-1 | . | . | TRBV4-1
CASRETGGDRNEQYF | TGTGCCAGCAGGGAGACAGGGGGCGATCGGAACGAGCAGTACTTC | TRBJ2-7 | . | TRBD1 | TRBV6-8
CASTPGTGGPYEQYF | TGTGCCAGCACCCCAGGGACAGGGGGCCCCTACGAGCAGTACTTC | TRBJ2-7 | . | TRBD1 | TRBV7-6
CASSPGGQGAGEQYF | TGCGCCAGCTCCCCCGGAGGACAGGGGGCTGGGGAGCAGTACTTC | TRBJ2-7 | . | TRBD1 | TRBV5-1
CASTPGTLGYGYTF | TGTGCCAGCACCCCTGGCACCCTGGGCTATGGCTACACCTTC | TRBJ1-2 | once | . | TRBV12-3/TRBV12-4
CASSEQDSYSYEQYF | TGTGCCAGTAGTGAGCAGGACAGCTACTCCTACGAGCAGTACTTC | TRBJ2-7 | few | . | TRBV19
CAVGTGLNQPQHF | TGTGCCGTTGGGACAGGGCTAAATCAGCCCCAGCATTTT | TRBJ1-5 | . | TRBD1 | TRBV12-3/TRBV12-4
CASSPGQGGLAGRSTGELFF | TGTGCCAGCAGCCCAGGACAGGGGGGGCTAGCGGGGAGAAGCACCGGGGAGCTGTTTTTT | TRBJ2-2 | . | . | TRBV5-6
CASSQELAGGRDEQFF | TGCGCCAGCAGCCAAGAACTAGCGGGGGGCCGGGATGAGCAGTTCTTC | TRBJ2-1 | . | TRBD2 | TRBV4-3
CASRELRAVTSGANVLTF | TGTGCCAGCAGAGAATTAAGGGCCGTTACCTCTGGGGCCAACGTCCTGACTTTC | TRBJ2-6 | . | . | TRBV6-6
CASTPGYTNEKLFF | TGTGCCAGCACCCCCGGGTACACTAATGAAAAACTGTTTTTT | TRBJ1-4 | few | . | TRBV12-3/TRBV12-4
CASSYSLSGELFF | TGTGCCAGCAGTTACTCACTATCCGGAGAATTGTTTTTT | TRBJ1-4 | . | . | TRBV6-5
CASSQAPGQGDQPQHF | TGCGCCAGCAGCCAAGCCCCGGGACAGGGGGATCAGCCCCAGCATTTT | TRBJ1-5 | . | TRBD1 | TRBV4-1
CASSLEVGDYGYTF | TGTGCCAGCAGCTTAGAAGTGGGAGACTATGGCTACACCTTC | TRBJ1-2 | . | . | TRBV7-6
CASGGAGEPYEQFF | TGTGCCTCGGGGGGGGCAGGGGAGCCGTATGAGCAGTTCTTC | TRBJ2-1 | few | TRBD2 | TRBV27
CAIRAQEGEVKNTEAFF | TGTGCCATCAGGGCACAGGAAGGCGAGGTGAAAAATACTGAAGCTTTCTTT | TRBJ1-1 | . | . | TRBV10-3
CASRSGGGEQFF | TGTGCCAGCAGGTCAGGGGGCGGCGAGCAGTTCTTC | TRBJ2-1 | . | TRBD1 | TRBV6-5
CASSLDGSGDQETQYF | TGTGCCAGCAGCTTAGACGGGTCGGGGGACCAAGAGACCCAGTACTTC | TRBJ2-5 | few | . | TRBV7-9
CSARDKVLGQSYEQYF | TGCAGTGCTAGAGATAAGGTCTTAGGACAATCCTACGAGCAGTACTTC | TRBJ2-7 | few | . | TRBV20-1
CASSFDRRYEQYF | TGTGCCAGCAGCTTCGACAGGCGCTACGAGCAGTACTTC | TRBJ2-7 | . | . | TRBV7-2